This T cell receptor (beta chain) originates from a study of blood T cell repertoires in COVID-19. Trimming pared 3 bases from V and 0 bases from J, leaving 11 bases between. The CDR3 extends over 16 amino acids. CDR1 ENHRY and CDR2 SYGVKD come from the germline V gene. Some clones are missing from TCRdb's copy, which holds only in-frame ones; the method was immunoSEQ multiplex PCR. Of 200,000 to 250,000 clones in the sample, roughly 82% are singletons; the top ten hold around 1.9%. Allocation to cohorts depended on clinical history reported by the participants. Recovered status applied to Cohort 3 donors who had two consecutive negative PCRs. It also applied to those with clearance or with symptom resolution.

The chain is built from TRBV10-3 and TRBJ1-4; D not resolved. The sequenced sample consisted of PBMCs or T cells enriched from blood (not recorded which). This clonotype was sampled from a woman aged 45-65 years who had recovered from COVID-19. The CDR3 sequence is CAISEGGAATNEKLFF. The CDR3 DNA follows: TGTGCCATCAGTGAAGGAGGAGCTGCAACTAATGAAAAACTGTTTTTT.